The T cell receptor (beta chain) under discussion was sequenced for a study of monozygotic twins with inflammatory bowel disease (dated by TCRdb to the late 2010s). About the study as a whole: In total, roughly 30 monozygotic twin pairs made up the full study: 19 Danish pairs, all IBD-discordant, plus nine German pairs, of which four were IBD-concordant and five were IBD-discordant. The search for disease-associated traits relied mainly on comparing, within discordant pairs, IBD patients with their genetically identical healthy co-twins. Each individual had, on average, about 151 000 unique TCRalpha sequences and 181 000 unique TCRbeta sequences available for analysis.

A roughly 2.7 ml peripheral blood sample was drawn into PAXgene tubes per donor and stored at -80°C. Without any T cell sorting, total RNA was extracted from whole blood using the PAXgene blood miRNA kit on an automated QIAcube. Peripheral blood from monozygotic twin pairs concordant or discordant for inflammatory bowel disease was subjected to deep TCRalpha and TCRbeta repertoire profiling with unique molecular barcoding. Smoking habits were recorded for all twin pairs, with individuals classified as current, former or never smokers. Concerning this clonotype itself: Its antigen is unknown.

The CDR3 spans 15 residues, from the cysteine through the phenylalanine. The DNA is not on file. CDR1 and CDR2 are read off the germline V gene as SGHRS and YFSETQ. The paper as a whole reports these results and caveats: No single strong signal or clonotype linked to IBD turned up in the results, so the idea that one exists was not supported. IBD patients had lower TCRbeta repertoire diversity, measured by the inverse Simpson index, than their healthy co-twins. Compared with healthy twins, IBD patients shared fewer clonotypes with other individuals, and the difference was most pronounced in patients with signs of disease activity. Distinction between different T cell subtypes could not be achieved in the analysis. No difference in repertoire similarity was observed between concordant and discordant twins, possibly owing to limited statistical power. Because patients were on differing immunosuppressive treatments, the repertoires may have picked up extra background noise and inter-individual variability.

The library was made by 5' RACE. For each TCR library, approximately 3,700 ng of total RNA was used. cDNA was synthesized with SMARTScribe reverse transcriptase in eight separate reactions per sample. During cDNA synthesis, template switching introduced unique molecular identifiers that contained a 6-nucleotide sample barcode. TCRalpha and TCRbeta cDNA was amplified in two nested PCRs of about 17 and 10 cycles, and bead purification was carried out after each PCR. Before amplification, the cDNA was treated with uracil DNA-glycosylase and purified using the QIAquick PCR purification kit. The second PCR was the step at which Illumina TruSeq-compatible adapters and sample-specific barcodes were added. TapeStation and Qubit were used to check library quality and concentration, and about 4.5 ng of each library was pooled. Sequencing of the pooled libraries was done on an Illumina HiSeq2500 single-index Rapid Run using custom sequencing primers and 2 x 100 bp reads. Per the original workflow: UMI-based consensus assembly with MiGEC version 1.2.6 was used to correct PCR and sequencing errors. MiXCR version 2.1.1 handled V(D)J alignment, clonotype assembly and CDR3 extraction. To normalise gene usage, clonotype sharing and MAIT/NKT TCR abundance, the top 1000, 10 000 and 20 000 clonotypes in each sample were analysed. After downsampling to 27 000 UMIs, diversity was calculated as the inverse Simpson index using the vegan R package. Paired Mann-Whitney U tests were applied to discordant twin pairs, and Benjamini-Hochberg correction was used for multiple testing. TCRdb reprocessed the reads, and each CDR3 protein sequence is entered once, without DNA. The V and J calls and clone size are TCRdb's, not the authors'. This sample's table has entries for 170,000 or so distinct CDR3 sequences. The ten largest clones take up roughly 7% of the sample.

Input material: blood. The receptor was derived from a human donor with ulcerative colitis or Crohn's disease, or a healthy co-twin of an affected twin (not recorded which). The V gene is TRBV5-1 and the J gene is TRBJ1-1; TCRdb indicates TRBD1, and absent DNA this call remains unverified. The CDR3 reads CASSPLQGGYTEAFF. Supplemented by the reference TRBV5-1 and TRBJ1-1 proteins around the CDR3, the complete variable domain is KAGVTQTPRYLIKTRGQQVTLSCSPISGHRSVSWYQQTPGQGLQFLFEYFSETQRNKGNFPGRFSGRQFSNSRSEMNVSTLELGDSALYLCASSPLQGGYTEAFFGQGTRLTVV.